These 27 T cell receptor beta chains originate from one sample sequenced in a study of cytomegalovirus exposure and HLA in healthy donors. PCR employed 60 Vbeta and 13 Jbeta primers. Assay: immunoSEQ multiplex PCR; the TCRdb copy retains only in-frame clones and omits some. Of about 120,000 clones in the sample, 70% to 90% are singletons; the top ten hold roughly 20%. Sequenced: PBMCs. These receptor sequences come from a young man in good health and CMV-seropositive.

J is TRBJ2-1 and V is TRBV7-2; 9 bases are shared with TRBD2. The CDR3 runs 15 residues. V shed 1 base and J 6 bases; nucleotides not matched to a gene: 4. Germline V gene lookup returns CDR1 SGHTA and CDR2 FQGNSA. CDR3 residues: CASSLDATSGNEQFF. The DNA for the CDR3 is TGTGCCAGCAGCTTAGACGCGACTAGCGGCAATGAGCAGTTCTTC.

This clone was observed a few times. This rearrangement joins TRBV6-4 to TRBJ2-2, with D possibly matching TRBD2 (5 bases). V lost 3 bases to trimming and J lost 6 bases, with 11 bases between them. From germline, CDR1 is MRHNA and CDR2 SNTAGT. The CDR3 length is 14 residues. The chain's CDR3 is CASSENSGAGELFF. DNA of the CDR3: TGTGCCAGCAGTGAGAACAGCGGTGCCGGGGAGCTGTTTTTT.

By frequency in the sample, this clone is large. Other DNA sequences in this sample translate to the same CDR3. The chain combines TRBV11-2 with TRBJ1-4; maybe TRBD1 (6 bases). The CDR3 has 16 amino acids. The V end lost 5 bases, the J end lost 3 bases, and 16 bases lay between the germline ends. Germline V gene data show CDR1 as SGHAT and CDR2 as FQNNGV. The CDR3 DNA reads as TGTGCCAGCAGCACCCCCGGTTCAGGGGCTAATGAAAAACTGTTTTTT. It encodes CASSTPGSGANEKLFF.

This chain joins TRBV5-8 and TRBJ2-2; tentative D call: TRBD2 (6 bases). Trimming shortened V by 2 bases and J by 1 base, and 9 bases separated the two germline ends. There are 15 residues in the CDR3. Germline V gene lookup returns CDR1 SGHTS and CDR2 YDEGEE. CDR3: CASSFGTGNTGELFF. CDR3 sequence (DNA): TGTGCCAGCAGCTTTGGGACTGGGAACACCGGGGAGCTGTTTTTT.

The chain recombines TRBV10-3 with TRBJ1-1; D unclear. The V and J ends lost 3 bases and 4 bases respectively, with 9 bases between them. This CDR3 comprises 13 residues. Germline V gene data show CDR1 as ENHRY and CDR2 as SYGVKD. The chain's CDR3 is CAISESAATEAFF. The CDR3 region has the DNA TGTGCCATCAGTGAATCCGCGGCCACTGAAGCTTTCTTT.

The rearrangement uses TRBV5-1 and TRBJ2-5, with 7 bases identical to TRBD2. The trim removed 4 bases at V and 1 base at J, leaving 10 bases unmatched. CDR1 is SGHRS, CDR2 YFSETQ, per germline. The CDR3 runs 16 residues. The CDR3 region is CASSPAVGGIQETQYF. CDR3 nucleotide sequence: TGCGCCAGCAGCCCTGCCGTGGGGGGGATCCAAGAGACCCAGTACTTC.

J is TRBJ2-1 and V is TRBV6-5; D may be TRBD1 (5 bases). Trimming shortened V by 5 bases and J by 10 bases, and 15 bases separated the two germline ends. Germline CDR1 reads MNHEY; CDR2 reads SVGAGI. This CDR3 region has 13 residues. The CDR3 is CASSTNPQGEQFF. Here the CDR3 DNA reads TGTGCCAGCAGTACCAACCCTCAGGGAGAGCAGTTCTTC.

The chain carries TRBV19 and TRBJ2-6, with 10 bases identical to TRBD1. Trimming took 7 bases from V and 2 from J; bases not matched to a gene: 8. Germline values: CDR1 LNHDA, CDR2 SQIVND (reference sequence). The CDR3 is made up of 17 amino acids. In nucleotides, the CDR3 is TGTGCCAGTAACTCGGACAGGGGGGTCACTGGGGCCAACGTCCTGACTTTC. This encodes CASNSDRGVTGANVLTF.

The chain employs TRBV5-1 and TRBJ2-1; 12 bases agree with TRBD1. Germline CDR1 is SGHRS and CDR2 is YFSETQ. The CDR3 is 14 residues long. Losses at the gene ends were 3 bases for V and 7 bases for J; bases not matched to a gene: 2. The CDR3 sequence: CASSSGQGANEQFF. In DNA, the CDR3 is TGCGCCAGCAGCTCGGGACAGGGGGCGAATGAGCAGTTCTTC.

Regarding this clone: One end of the junction fails to match germline, which may point to a read error. The rearrangement joins TRBV2 to TRBJ2-1; D not resolved. CDR1 is SNHLY, CDR2 FYNNEI, per germline. The CDR3 runs to 13 residues. The CDR3: CASRARSFNEQFF. The CDR3 bases are TGTGCCTCCCGAGCCAGGTCCTTCAATGAGCAGTTCTTC.

V and J are TRBV2 and TRBJ2-7; TRBD2 matches 9 bases. This CDR3 contains 14 residues. With V trimmed by 6 bases and J by 7 bases, 10 bases remained unmatched. Germline V gene sequence: CDR1 SNHLY, CDR2 FYNNEI. The CDR3 loop is CASRDLAGAGEQYF. The CDR3 coding sequence is TGTGCCAGCAGAGACTTAGCGGGGGCGGGGGAGCAGTACTTC. The full variable domain, its missing parts supplied by reference TRBV2 and TRBJ2-7, is EPEVTQTPSHQVTQMGQEVILRCVPISNHLYFYWYRQILGQKVEFLVSFYNNEISEKSEIFDDQFSVERPDGSNFTLKIRSTKLEDSAMYFCASRDLAGAGEQYFGPGTRLTVT.

The chain carries TRBV6-5 and TRBJ1-2; 7 bases match TRBD1. This CDR3 has 16 residues. The germline CDR1 and CDR2 sequences are MNHEY and SVGAGI. The ends lost 2 bases at V and 0 bases at J; junction bases unmatched: 6. CDR3 protein: CASSYGDSRSNYGYTF. DNA of the CDR3: TGTGCCAGCAGTTACGGGGACAGCCGCTCTAACTATGGCTACACCTTC.

The chain uses TRBV18 and TRBJ2-5; weak D call: TRBD1 (6 bases). This CDR3 spans 15 amino acids. Trimming shortened V by 3 bases and J by 2 bases, and 13 bases separated the two germline ends. Germline V CDR1 and CDR2: KGHSH, LQKENI. This CDR3 reads CASSPEMGQQETQYF. The CDR3 DNA is TGTGCCAGCTCACCGGAGATGGGACAACAAGAGACCCAGTACTTC.

The rearrangement joins TRBV9 to TRBJ2-1; TRBD2 matches 12 bases. The V and J ends lost 0 bases and 8 bases, in that order; junction bases with no gene match: 6. This CDR3 is 16 amino acids long. Germline CDR1 and CDR2: SGDLS and YYNGEE. CDR3 protein: CASSVASGGAGDEQFF. Here the CDR3 DNA reads TGTGCCAGCAGCGTAGCTAGCGGGGGGGCCGGAGATGAGCAGTTCTTC.

The rearrangement links TRBV28 to TRBJ2-1; D gene uncertain. The CDR3 is 13 amino acids. Trimming removed 7 bases at V and 3 bases at J, with 10 bases between. The germline V gene has CDR1 MDHEN and CDR2 SYDVKM. CDR3 nucleotide sequence: TGTGCCAGCACCTCCGGTGACTACAATGAGCAGTTCTTC. Its protein product is CASTSGDYNEQFF. Variable domain in full (rest from reference TRBV28 and TRBJ2-1): DVKVTQSSRYLVKRTGEKVFLECVQDMDHENMFWYRQDPGLGLRLIYFSYDVKMKEKGDIPEGYSVSREKKERFSLILESASTNQTSMYLCASTSGDYNEQFFGPGTRLTVL.

This rearrangement joins TRBV6-1 to TRBJ2-5; 10 positions match TRBD2. V gave up 4 bases and J gave up 4 bases; unmatched junction bases: 9. The CDR3 has 16 residues. CDR1 and CDR2 from the germline V gene are MNHNS and SASEGT. CDR3 nucleotides: TGTGCCAGCAGTGGGGAGCGGGGGGGCTCCCGAGAGACCCAGTACTTC. It yields the protein CASSGERGGSRETQYF.

The rearrangement joins TRBV7-7 to TRBJ2-3, with D possibly being TRBD2 (6 bases). The V and J ends lost 3 bases and 3 bases respectively, with 10 bases between them. The CDR3 length is 14 residues. Per germline, CDR1 SSHAT and CDR2 FNYEAQ (reference sequence). CDR3 in DNA: TGTGCCAGCAGCTTTTCCCGGGGGACAGATACGCAGTATTTT. Protein product: CASSFSRGTDTQYF.

The CDR3 region is CASSLRAGTANSPLHF. CDR3 sequence (DNA): TGTGCCAGCAGCTTGAGGGCCGGGACAGCAAATTCACCCCTCCACTTT. The chain recombines TRBV5-6 with TRBJ1-6, with 7 bases aligning to TRBD1. V was pared by 1 base and J by 7 bases, with 8 bases of the junction left unmatched. CDR3 length: 16 residues. In germline, CDR1 is SGHDT, CDR2 YYEEEE.

CDR3 region: CASSLTDTQYF. The CDR3 region has the DNA TGTGCCAGCAGCCTCACAGATACGCAGTATTTT. V gene TRBV5-6 combines with J gene TRBJ2-3; D uncertain. The CDR3 runs 11 residues. Germline CDR1 is SGHDT and CDR2 is YYEEEE. With 4 bases removed from V and 2 bases from J, the gap between germline ends came to 2 bases.

The V and J genes are TRBV4-1 and TRBJ2-7; D is perhaps TRBD1 (6 bases). This CDR3 has 13 amino acids. Germline lookup yields CDR1 MGHRA and CDR2 YSYEKL. Trimming cost V 4 bases and J 2 bases, with 9 bases left between them. The CDR3 DNA reads as TGCGCCAGCAGCCCGGACAGTACCTACGAGCAGTACTTC. Translated, it gives CASSPDSTYEQYF.

This clone was seen only once. The gene calls are TRBV19 and TRBJ2-2, with 7 bases fitting TRBD2. Germline V CDR1 and CDR2: LNHDA, SQIVND (reference sequence). J gave up 6 bases and V 8 bases, and 15 bases lay outside the gene matches. The CDR3 extends over 16 amino acids. The CDR3 DNA follows: TGTGCCAGTGGACCACGGGGGGAGTGGGCGTCCGGGGAGCTGTTTTTT. Translation gives CASGPRGEWASGELFF.

This clone appeared a few times. The J gene is TRBJ2-3, the V gene TRBV5-1, with 7 bases lining up with TRBD2. V was pared by 2 bases and J by 2 bases, with 5 bases of the junction left unmatched. Germline assignment: CDR1 SGHRS and CDR2 YFSETQ. This CDR3 has 15 amino acids. The chain's CDR3 is CASSFAGDFTDTQYF. CDR3 coding DNA: TGCGCCAGCAGCTTTGCGGGGGACTTCACAGATACGCAGTATTTT.

The V call is TRBV13, the J call TRBJ2-6; 7 nucleotides match TRBD1. This CDR3 is built from 16 residues. Germline V gives CDR1 PRHDT, CDR2 FYEKMQ (reference sequence). V lost 5 bases and J lost 3; bases outside the gene matches: 7. As DNA, the CDR3 is TGTGCCAGCAGCCGACAGGGCGGTCGTGGGGCCAACGTCCTGACTTTC. Amino acid sequence: CASSRQGGRGANVLTF.

The genes are TRBV7-2 and TRBJ2-6; no firm D call. V was trimmed by 7 bases and J by 0 bases, leaving 4 bases between them. CDR1 and CDR2 from the germline V gene are SGHTA and FQGNSA. This CDR3 spans 13 amino acids. The CDR3 sequence is CASTISGANVLTF. CDR3 bases: TGTGCCAGCACCATCTCTGGGGCCAACGTCCTGACTTTC.

J is TRBJ2-7 and V is TRBV13; perhaps TRBD1 as D (6 bases). The ends were cut back, 0 bases at V and 2 bases at J, with 8 bases in the middle. Germline CDR1 reads PRHDT; CDR2 reads FYEKMQ (reference sequence). This CDR3 has 14 amino acids. The CDR3 region is CASSLGQGPYEQYF. The CDR3 DNA is TGTGCCAGCAGCTTAGGACAGGGCCCCTACGAGCAGTACTTC.

The V gene is TRBV27, the J gene TRBJ2-5; tentative D call: TRBD1 (6 bases). Trimming removed 5 bases from V and 5 bases from J, with 15 bases in between. CDR1 is MNHEY and CDR2 is SMNVEV in the germline V gene (reference sequence). CDR3 size: 14 residues. CDR3 coding DNA: TGTGCCAGCAGTCCTCGGGACAATATGGAGACCCAGTACTTC. This sequence encodes CASSPRDNMETQYF.

The V call is TRBV19, the J call TRBJ1-1; the D is unclear. Germline CDR1 is LNHDA and CDR2 is SQIVND (reference sequence). The CDR3 totals 16 residues. V lost 6 bases, J lost 1 base, and 18 bases lay in between. CDR3 sequence (DNA): TGTGCCAGTAGCGCGAAGGCGGCATCCTGGAACACTGAAGCTTTCTTT. Amino acid sequence: CASSAKAASWNTEAFF. Filled out from reference TRBV19 and TRBJ1-1, the complete variable domain reads DGGITQSPKYLFRKEGQNVTLSCEQNLNHDAMYWYRQDPGQGLRLIYYSQIVNDFQKGDIAEGYSVSREKKESFPLTVTSAQKNPTAFYLCASSAKAASWNTEAFFGQGTRLTVV.